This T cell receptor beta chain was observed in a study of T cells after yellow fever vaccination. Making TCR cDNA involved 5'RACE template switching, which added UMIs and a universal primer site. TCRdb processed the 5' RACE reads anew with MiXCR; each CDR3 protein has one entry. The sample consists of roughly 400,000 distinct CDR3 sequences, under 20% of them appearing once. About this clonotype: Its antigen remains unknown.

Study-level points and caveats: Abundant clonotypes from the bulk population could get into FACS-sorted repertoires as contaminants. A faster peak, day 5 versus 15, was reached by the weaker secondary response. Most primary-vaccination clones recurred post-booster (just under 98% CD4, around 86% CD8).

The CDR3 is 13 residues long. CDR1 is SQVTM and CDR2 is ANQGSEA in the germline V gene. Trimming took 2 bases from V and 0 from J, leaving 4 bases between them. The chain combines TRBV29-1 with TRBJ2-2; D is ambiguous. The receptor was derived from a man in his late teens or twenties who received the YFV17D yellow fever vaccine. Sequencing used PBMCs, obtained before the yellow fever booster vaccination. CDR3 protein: CSVEIPNTGELFF. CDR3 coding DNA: TGCAGCGTTGAAATCCCGAACACCGGGGAGCTGTTTTTT.